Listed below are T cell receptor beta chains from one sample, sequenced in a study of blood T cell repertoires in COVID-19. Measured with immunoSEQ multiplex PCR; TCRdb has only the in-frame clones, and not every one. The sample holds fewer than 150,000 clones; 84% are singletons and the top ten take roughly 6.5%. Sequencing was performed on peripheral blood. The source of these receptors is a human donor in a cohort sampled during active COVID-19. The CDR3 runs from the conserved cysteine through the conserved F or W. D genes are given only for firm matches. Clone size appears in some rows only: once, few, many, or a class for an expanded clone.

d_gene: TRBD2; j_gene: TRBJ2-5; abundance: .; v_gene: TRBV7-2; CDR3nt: TGTGCCAGCAGCTTAGTCCTAGCGGGGAGCCCGCACGGAGAGACCCAGTACTTC; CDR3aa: CASSLVLAGSPHGETQYF
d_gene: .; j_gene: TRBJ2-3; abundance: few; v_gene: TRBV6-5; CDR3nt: TGTGCCAGCAGTCCAGGATCAGCCGGTAAAAATACGCAGTATTTT; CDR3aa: CASSPGSAGKNTQYF
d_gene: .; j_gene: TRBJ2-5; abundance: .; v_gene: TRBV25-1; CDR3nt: TGTGCCAGCAGTGAGACCAGGGTGCAAGAGACCCAGTACTTC; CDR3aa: CASSETRVQETQYF
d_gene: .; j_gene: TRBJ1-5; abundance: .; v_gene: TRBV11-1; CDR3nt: TGTGCCAGCAGCCTACAGGGTTTGGAGGATCAGCCCCAGCATTTT; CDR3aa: CASSLQGLEDQPQHF
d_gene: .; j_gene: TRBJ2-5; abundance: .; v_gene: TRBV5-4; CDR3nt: TGTGCCAGCAGCCGCAGGATTGAGGGAGAGACCCAGTACTTC; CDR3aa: CASSRRIEGETQYF
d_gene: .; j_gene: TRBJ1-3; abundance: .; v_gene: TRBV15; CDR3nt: TGTGCCACCAGCAGAGATCGGGAGAGAACCGGAAACACCATATATTTT; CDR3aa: CATSRDRERTGNTIYF
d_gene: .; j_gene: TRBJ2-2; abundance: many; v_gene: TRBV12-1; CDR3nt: TGTGCCAGCAGCTCCGACAGGGGACGGGACACCGGGGAGCTGTTTTTT; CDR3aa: CASSSDRGRDTGELFF
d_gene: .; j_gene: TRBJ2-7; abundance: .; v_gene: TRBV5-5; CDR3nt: TGTGCCAGCAGCCTTCAGGGCGGCGCCTACGAGCAGTACTTC; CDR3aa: CASSLQGGAYEQYF
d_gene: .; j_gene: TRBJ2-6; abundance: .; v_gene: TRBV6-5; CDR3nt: TGTGCCAGCAGTTATTCCCGGTCCTCTGGGGCCAACGTCCTGACTTTC; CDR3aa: CASSYSRSSGANVLTF
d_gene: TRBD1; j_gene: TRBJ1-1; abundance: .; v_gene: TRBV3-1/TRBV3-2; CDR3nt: TGTGCCAGCAGCCAGGGGACAGGGAACACTGAAGCTTTCTTT; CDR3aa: CASSQGTGNTEAFF
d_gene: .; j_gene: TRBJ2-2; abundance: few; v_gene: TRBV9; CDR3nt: TGTGCCAGCAGCGTAGGAGCGGACAGTCGCACCGGGGAGCTGTTTTTT; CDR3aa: CASSVGADSRTGELFF
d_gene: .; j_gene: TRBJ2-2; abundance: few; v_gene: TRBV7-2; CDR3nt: TGTGCCAGCAGCTTATTTTCTAGTAAACGCTTCGGGGAGCTGTTTTTT; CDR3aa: CASSLFSSKRFGELFF
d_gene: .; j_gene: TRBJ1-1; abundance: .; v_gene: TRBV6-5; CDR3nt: TGTGCCAGCACTGTCACAGGGAACACTGAAGCTTTCTTT; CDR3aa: CASTVTGNTEAFF
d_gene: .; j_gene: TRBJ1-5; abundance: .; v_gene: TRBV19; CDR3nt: TGTGCCAGTAGTTTCGGCAGGGGTCAGCCCCAGCATTTT; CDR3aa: CASSFGRGQPQHF
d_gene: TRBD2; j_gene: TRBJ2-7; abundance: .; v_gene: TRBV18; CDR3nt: TGTGCCAGCTCCCGCACTAGCGGGGGGCGGTCCTACGAGCAGTACTTC; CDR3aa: CASSRTSGGRSYEQYF